This record covers a single T cell receptor beta chain. Its specificity is not known. This entry belongs to a study of cytomegalovirus exposure and HLA in healthy donors. Study-wide results and limits: Association of a missense DCLRE1C variant with TCR beta V- and J-gene trimming was reported in a later analysis.

Germline V gene lookup returns CDR1 SGHDT and CDR2 YYEEEE. This CDR3 has 14 amino acids. Deletions cut 4 bases from V and 0 bases from J, with 9 bases between. PCR primers comprised 60 Vbeta and 13 Jbeta primers. The protocol was immunoSEQ multiplex PCR, while the TCRdb copy is restricted to in-frame clones and leaves out a portion. Found here are some 150,000 clones, around 82% of them singletons; the top ten hold around 6.6%. The sequenced material came from PBMCs. The chain couples TRBV5-6 to TRBJ2-3; D gene unclear. This clonotype was obtained from a woman in her forties or fifties in good health and CMV-seropositive. DNA of the CDR3: TGTGCCAGCAGCGGCTCAACAAGCACAGATACGCAGTATTTT. Translation gives CASSGSTSTDTQYF.